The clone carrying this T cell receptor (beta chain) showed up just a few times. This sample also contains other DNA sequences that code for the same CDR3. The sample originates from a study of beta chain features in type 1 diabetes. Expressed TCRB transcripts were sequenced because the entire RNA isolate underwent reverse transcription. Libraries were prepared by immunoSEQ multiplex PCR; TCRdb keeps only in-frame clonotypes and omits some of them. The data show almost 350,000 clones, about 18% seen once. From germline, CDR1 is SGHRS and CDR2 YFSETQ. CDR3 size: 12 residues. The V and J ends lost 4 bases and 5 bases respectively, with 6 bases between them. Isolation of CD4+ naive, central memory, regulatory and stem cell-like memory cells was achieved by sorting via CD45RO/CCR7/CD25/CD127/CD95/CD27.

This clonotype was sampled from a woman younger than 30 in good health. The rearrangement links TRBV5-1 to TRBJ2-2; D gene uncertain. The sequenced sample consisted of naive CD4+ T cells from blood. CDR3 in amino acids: CASSLSTGELFF. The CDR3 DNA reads TGCGCCAGCAGCCTGTCTACCGGGGAGCTGTTTTTT.